These 2 T cell receptor beta chains share one sample of origin, sequenced in a study of T-cell reconstitution after alpha-beta-depleted transplantation in children. The TCRbeta library incorporated unique molecular identifiers. In TCRdb, the PCR reads were re-called with MiXCR into one record per CDR3 protein. Altogether tens of thousands of distinct CDR3 sequences are present, roughly 15% being singletons, with the ten largest covering 25% to 30%. The sample was PBMCs, mostly from graft donor cells, taken 180 days after TCRalphabeta/CD19-depleted stem cell transplant. The receptors were gathered from a male patient between 2 and 15 years old who had a stem cell transplant for acute lymphoblastic leukemia, so the T cells may come from the graft donor.

The chain uses TRBV18 and TRBJ1-4, with D perhaps matching TRBD1 (5 bases). The germline V gene has CDR1 KGHSH and CDR2 LQKENI. Trimming shortened V by 1 base and J by 8 bases, and 17 bases separated the two germline ends. This CDR3 comprises 16 residues. The CDR3 DNA reads as TGTGCCAGCTCACCACGGCCTTCTCAGGGAAGGGAAAAACTGTTTTTT. Translating it yields CASSPRPSQGREKLFF.

V is TRBV25-1 and J is TRBJ1-5; perhaps TRBD1 as D (5 bases). Trimming pared 3 bases from V and 9 bases from J, leaving 15 bases between. CDR3 size: 14 residues. Germline V lookup: CDR1 MGHDK, CDR2 SYGVNS. The CDR3 nucleotides are TGTGCCAGCAGTGATGAGGTACCCAGGGCGCCCCAGCATTTT. Protein product: CASSDEVPRAPQHF.